Below are 28 T cell receptor beta chains sequenced from a single sample in a study of T cells in Graves' hyperthyroidism and ophthalmopathy (dated by TCRdb to about 2019). Library construction relied on multiplex PCR. Instrument on record: Illumina HiSeq 2000. The TCR beta CDR3 regions were amplified from RNA transcripts. The TCR CDR3 was subjected to a first round of RT-PCR using the HTBI primer set and the Qiagen OneStep RT-PCR kit. TCRdb applied fastp at Q25 and MiXCR to the public reads, then kept only in-frame beta chains. Rows are unified per CDR3 protein, each entry keeping the most common DNA and genes. The sample contains under 250,000 distinct CDR3 sequences, roughly 15% of them found a single time. The ten largest clonotypes hold roughly 53% of the sample. The source material was blood. Receptor source: a man aged 50 or older with Graves' hyperthyroidism.

The sample holds many counts of this clonotype. The chain combines TRBV18 with TRBJ2-3; possible D gene TRBD2, 5 bases. V dropped 0 bases and J dropped 11 bases, with 12 bases sitting between them. The CDR3 extends over 13 amino acids. From germline, CDR1 is KGHSH and CDR2 LQKENI. CDR3 bases: TGTGCCAGCTCACCACCAGTCGGCGCGGGGCAGTATTTT. Residues: CASSPPVGAGQYF.

The rearrangement uses TRBV18 and TRBJ1-1, with D unresolved. The CDR3 totals 13 residues. Germline CDR1 reads KGHSH; CDR2 reads LQKENI. V was clipped by 3 bases and J by 9 bases, with 14 bases between them. The CDR3 region is CASSPRDRAQAFF. The CDR3 coding sequence is TGTGCCAGCTCACCCCGCGACCGGGCCCAAGCTTTCTTT.

As to this clonotype: This clone may be a read error of a much larger clone one base away. The chain recombines TRBV18 with TRBJ2-1; TRBD1 might be the D (6 bases). Germline lookup yields CDR1 KGHSH and CDR2 LQKENI. The CDR3 is 14 amino acids. The V end lost 1 base, the J end lost 7 bases, and 11 bases lay between the germline ends. The chain's CDR3 is CASSPQTGSNEQFF. CDR3 nucleotide sequence: TGTGCCAGCTCACCACAGACAGGTTCAAATGAGCAGTTCTTC.

In its sample, this clonotype was seen a few times. This chain links TRBV20-1 with TRBJ1-2, with 10 bases lining up with TRBD1. Germline values: CDR1 DFQATT, CDR2 SNEGSKA (reference sequence). Unmatched junction bases numbered 10, after V lost 5 bases and J lost 7 bases. This CDR3 has 14 amino acids. In DNA, the CDR3 is TGCAGTGCTGAGCCCGGGACAGGGGTCGGTGGCTACACCTTC. Protein: CSAEPGTGVGGYTF.

This clonotype has ten or more counts. The chain has TRBV5-1 and TRBJ2-3, with 10 bases fitting TRBD2. CDR1 and CDR2 (germline): SGHRS, YFSETQ. Losses at the gene ends were 0 bases for V and 7 bases for J; bases not matched to a gene: 11. There are 17 residues in the CDR3. CDR3 loop: CASSLALASGSRNTQYF. Written as DNA, the CDR3 is TGCGCCAGCAGCTTGGCCTTAGCTAGCGGGAGTAGGAATACGCAGTATTTT. The variable domain in full, completed from reference TRBV5-1 and TRBJ2-3, reads KAGVTQTPRYLIKTRGQQVTLSCSPISGHRSVSWYQQTPGQGLQFLFEYFSETQRNKGNFPGRFSGRQFSNSRSEMNVSTLELGDSALYLCASSLALASGSRNTQYFGPGTRLTVL.

This clonotype occurred many times. This chain's CDR3 is CASSSSRADGYTF. CDR3 nucleotides: TGCGCCAGCAGCTCATCGAGGGCGGACGGCTACACCTTC. This sequence joins TRBV5-1 and TRBJ1-2; D ambiguous. The V gene lost 3 bases and the J gene lost 8 bases, with 14 bases spanning the gap. This CDR3 contains 13 residues. Germline-derived CDR1 and CDR2 are SGHRS and YFSETQ. Using reference TRBV5-1 and TRBJ1-2 for the parts outside the CDR3, the full variable domain is KAGVTQTPRYLIKTRGQQVTLSCSPISGHRSVSWYQQTPGQGLQFLFEYFSETQRNKGNFPGRFSGRQFSNSRSEMNVSTLELGDSALYLCASSSSRADGYTFGSGTRLTVV.

This clonotype was seen repeatedly, ten times or more. The chain is built from TRBV7-9 and TRBJ1-1; a possible D gene is TRBD1 (5 bases). The length of the CDR3 is 19 residues. In germline, CDR1 is SEHNR, CDR2 FQNEAQ (reference sequence). Trimming shortened V by 1 base and J by 5 bases, and 26 bases separated the two germline ends. CDR3 loop: CASSLGRIERGPTATEAFF. CDR3 sequence (DNA): TGTGCCAGCAGCTTAGGAAGAATCGAGCGGGGCCCCACGGCGACTGAAGCTTTCTTT. Based on the CDR3 plus reference TRBV7-9 and TRBJ1-1, the full variable domain is DTGVSQNPRHKITKRGQNVTFRCDPISEHNRLYWYRQTLGQGPEFLTYFQNEAQLEKSRLLSDRFSAERPKGSFSTLEIQRTEQGDSAMYLCASSLGRIERGPTATEAFFGQGTRLTVV.

This clonotype was seen ten or more times. CDR3 in amino acids: CASSSSGVGYTF. The CDR3 DNA follows: TGTGCCAGCAGTTCCTCAGGGGTCGGCTACACCTTC. V gene TRBV28 combines with J gene TRBJ1-2; perhaps TRBD1 as D (6 bases). The CDR3 has 12 amino acids. With 4 bases removed from V and 8 bases from J, the gap between germline ends came to 11 bases. In germline, CDR1 is MDHEN, CDR2 SYDVKM.

This clonotype was observed at least ten times. V and J are TRBV4-1 and TRBJ1-1; tentative D call: TRBD1 (5 bases). Germline V gives CDR1 MGHRA, CDR2 YSYEKL. The CDR3 runs 15 residues. The V end lost 1 base, the J end lost 3 bases, and 12 bases lay between the germline ends. The CDR3 sequence: CASSQGGYGDTEAFF. Written as DNA, the CDR3 is TGCGCCAGCAGCCAAGGGGGCTATGGGGACACTGAAGCTTTCTTT.

The V call is TRBV20-1, the J call TRBJ2-7; 8 bases map to TRBD1. This CDR3 has 14 amino acids. Unmatched junction bases numbered 15, after V lost 8 bases and J lost 6 bases. CDR1 is DFQATT, CDR2 SNEGSKA, per germline (reference sequence). The CDR3 coding sequence is TGCAGTACAGCCACCGGGACAGGACTGGGCGAGCAGTACTTC. Encoded protein: CSTATGTGLGEQYF.

The chain is built from TRBV30 and TRBJ2-6; no definite D call. The CDR3 is 14 amino acids. V lost 0 bases, J lost 10 bases, and 13 bases lay in between. Germline V gene sequence: CDR1 GTSNPN, CDR2 SVGIG (reference sequence). CDR3 amino acids: CAWSVMAPGNVLTF. The CDR3 coding sequence is TGTGCCTGGAGTGTAATGGCCCCCGGGAACGTCCTGACTTTC.

In its sample, this clonotype was seen a few times. V is TRBV5-1 and J is TRBJ2-5, with unresolved D. Trimming left V 7 bases short and J 2 bases short, with 15 bases between. The CDR3 contains 14 residues. In germline, CDR1 is SGHRS, CDR2 YFSETQ. CDR3 DNA: TGCGCCAGCCGCCAACTTCTGGGGCAAGAGACCCAGTACTTC. This codes for CASRQLLGQETQYF.

This clonotype was seen repeatedly, ten times or more. The chain uses TRBV18 and TRBJ2-3; 8 positions agree with TRBD1. This CDR3 comprises 15 residues. Germline lookup yields CDR1 KGHSH and CDR2 LQKENI. V was pared by 2 bases and J by 1 base, with 2 bases of the junction left unmatched. CDR3 in DNA: TGTGCCAGCTCACCAACCAGGGGGCGCACAGATACGCAGTATTTT. Translation: CASSPTRGRTDTQYF. Together with reference TRBV18 and TRBJ2-3, the CDR3 gives the full variable domain: NAGVMQNPRHLVRRRGQEARLRCSPMKGHSHVYWYRQLPEEGLKFMVYLQKENIIDESGMPKERFSAEFPKEGPSILRIQQVVRGDSAAYFCASSPTRGRTDTQYFGPGTRLTVL.

This clonotype showed up many times. The chain couples TRBV7-9 to TRBJ2-1, with D uncertain. Germline lookup yields CDR1 SEHNR and CDR2 FQNEAQ (reference sequence). This CDR3 spans 15 amino acids. The V end lost 6 bases, the J end lost 0 bases, and 12 bases lay between the germline ends. DNA for the CDR3: TGTGCCAGCAGGACCTTAAACTACTCCTACAATGAGCAGTTCTTC. This codes for CASRTLNYSYNEQFF.

There are many counts of this clonotype. This sequence joins TRBV5-1 and TRBJ1-6; TRBD1 matches 9 bases. The CDR3 has 14 amino acids. Germline assignment: CDR1 SGHRS and CDR2 YFSETQ. V lost 5 bases and J lost 7; bases outside the gene matches: 4. In DNA form, the CDR3 reads TGCGCCAGCAGATCGGGGACAGGGAATTCACCCCTCCACTTT. It codes for CASRSGTGNSPLHF.

At least ten counts were recorded for this clonotype. The V gene is TRBV5-1, the J gene TRBJ2-1, with D tentatively TRBD2 (5 bases). CDR1 SGHRS and CDR2 YFSETQ come from the germline V gene. The CDR3 spans 15 residues. The germline V and J ends were trimmed by 0 bases and 0 bases, with 7 bases remaining between them. As DNA, the CDR3 is TGCGCCAGCAGCTTGGGAGGGATCTCCTACAATGAGCAGTTCTTC. Translated: CASSLGGISYNEQFF.

Comment on this clonotype: Possible read error: a much larger clone is one base away. In nucleotides, the CDR3 is TGTGCCAGCAGCCAAGAGGGTGCAGGGAGCGGGCAGAACACTGAAGCTTTCTTT. Encoded protein: CASSQEGAGSGQNTEAFF. This sequence joins TRBV4-2 and TRBJ1-1; TRBD1 is a possible D gene (5 bases). V was pared by 0 bases and J by 1 base, with 18 bases between. The CDR3 extends over 18 amino acids. The germline V gene has CDR1 LGHNA and CDR2 YNFKEQ.

The table lists this clonotype with many counts. The genes are TRBV7-2 and TRBJ2-7; D gene uncertain. The V and J ends lost 2 bases and 6 bases respectively, with 14 bases between them. CDR1 is SGHTA, CDR2 FQGNSA, per germline. The CDR3 runs 14 residues. The CDR3 protein is CASSLYRTSREQYF. The CDR3 nucleotides are TGTGCCAGCAGCTTATATCGAACCTCCCGCGAGCAGTACTTC.

There are many counts of this clonotype. The genes are TRBV28 and TRBJ2-7; D assignment may be TRBD1 or TRBD2 (5 bases each). The V end lost 5 bases, the J end lost 3 bases, and 14 bases lay between the germline ends. The CDR3 is 14 residues long. The germline gives CDR1 MDHEN, CDR2 SYDVKM. The CDR3 here is CASSPPGPVYEQYF. In nucleotides, the CDR3 is TGTGCCAGCAGTCCCCCGGGACCTGTCTACGAGCAGTACTTC.

The rearrangement joins TRBV9 to TRBJ2-3; TRBD2 is a possible D gene (7 bases). Germline CDR1 SGDLS, CDR2 YYNGEE. The length of the CDR3 is 16 residues. With 4 bases removed from V and 2 bases from J, the gap between germline ends came to 17 bases. CDR3 coding DNA: TGTGCCAGCAGCCCCGTTGGCGGGGGCTTCACAGATACGCAGTATTTT. Its protein product is CASSPVGGGFTDTQYF.

This clonotype was seen ten or more times. The J gene is TRBJ2-7, the V gene TRBV20-1; D unclear. Germline CDR1 reads DFQATT; CDR2 reads SNEGSKA (reference sequence). The CDR3 loop spans 13 amino acids. The V end lost 2 bases, the J end lost 3 bases, and 11 bases lay between the germline ends. The CDR3 loop reads CSARSVTDYEQYF. The CDR3 coding sequence is TGCAGTGCTAGATCAGTGACTGACTACGAGCAGTACTTC.

The CDR3, as DNA: TGCGCCAGCAGTACAGGGGGCCTACAGCCCCAGCATTTT. It translates to CASSTGGLQPQHF. V usage is TRBV10-2 and J usage is TRBJ1-5, with TRBD1 matching over 9 bases. The CDR3 sequence is 13 residues long. Trimming removed 5 bases from V and 7 bases from J; junction bases left unmatched: 3. In germline, CDR1 is WSHSY, CDR2 SAAADI.

This clonotype occurred a few times. The rearrangement uses TRBV7-9 and TRBJ2-5, with D unclear. Germline CDR1 SEHNR, CDR2 FQNEAQ (reference sequence). V was trimmed by 4 bases and J by 5 bases, leaving 17 bases between them. This CDR3 region has 15 residues. The DNA of the CDR3 is TGTGCCAGCAGCTCCTCAGGTGGGGTTGGGGAGACCCAGTACTTC. It yields the protein CASSSSGGVGETQYF.

This clonotype has a count of ten or more. V gene TRBV24-1 combines with J gene TRBJ2-1; weak D call: TRBD2 (6 bases). Trimming took 7 bases from V and 8 from J, leaving 17 bases between them. This CDR3 spans 14 amino acids. CDR1 and CDR2 from the germline V gene are KGHDR and SFDVKD. The CDR3 sequence is CATRGFRGKDEQFF. CDR3 in DNA: TGTGCCACCAGGGGCTTTCGCGGGAAAGATGAGCAGTTCTTC.

Remarks on this clonotype: This may be a read error, as it is one base from a much larger clone. V is TRBV20-1 and J is TRBJ2-3; D ambiguous. The CDR3 spans 12 residues. Germline V gene data show CDR1 as DFQATT and CDR2 as SNEGSKA (reference sequence). Between the trimmed V and J ends, which lost 5 bases and 5 bases, there was a span of 11 bases. In DNA form, the CDR3 reads TGCAGTGCTGTCCATGGAGTAGATACGCAGTATTTT. Protein: CSAVHGVDTQYF.

Comment on this clonotype: This may stem from a read error, because a much larger clone lies one nucleotide away. The chain recombines TRBV7-8 with TRBJ2-5; TRBD2 agrees at 8 bases. The CDR3 spans 19 residues. Germline CDR1 and CDR2: SGHVS and FQNEAQ. The trim removed 1 base at V and 7 bases at J, leaving 20 bases unmatched. CDR3 residues: CASSLGRGPAGVWKVTQYF. CDR3 bases: TGTGCCAGCAGCTTAGGGAGGGGTCCAGCGGGAGTATGGAAGGTGACCCAGTACTTC.

This clonotype was counted a few times. The genes are TRBV20-1 and TRBJ2-1; D unresolved. The CDR3 totals 13 residues. V was pared by 0 bases and J by 0 bases, with 3 bases between. Germline loops: CDR1 DFQATT, CDR2 SNEGSKA (reference sequence). The CDR3 sequence: CSAREPSYNEQFF. The CDR3 bases are TGCAGTGCTAGAGAACCCTCCTACAATGAGCAGTTCTTC.

The chain links TRBV12-3 or TRBV12-4 to TRBJ2-1; a possible D gene is TRBD2 (6 bases). V shed 7 bases and J shed 5 bases, with 15 bases lying between them. This CDR3 spans 14 amino acids. CDR3 region: CASNRLVNNNEQFF. CDR3 DNA: TGTGCCAGCAACCGACTAGTGAATAACAATGAGCAGTTCTTC.